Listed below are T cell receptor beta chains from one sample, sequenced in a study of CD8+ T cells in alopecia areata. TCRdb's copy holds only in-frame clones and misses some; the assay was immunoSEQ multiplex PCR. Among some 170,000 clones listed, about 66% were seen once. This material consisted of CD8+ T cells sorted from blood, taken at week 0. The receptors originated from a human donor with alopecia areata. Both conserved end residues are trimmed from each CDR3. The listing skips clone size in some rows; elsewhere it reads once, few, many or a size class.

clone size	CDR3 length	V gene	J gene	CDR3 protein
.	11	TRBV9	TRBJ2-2	ASSVGTVGELF
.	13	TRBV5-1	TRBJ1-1	ASSLDLGTGTEAF
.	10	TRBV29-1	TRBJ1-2	SVDVGRAGYT
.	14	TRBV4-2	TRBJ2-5	ASSQVPAGYQETQY
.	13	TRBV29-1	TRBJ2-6	SVGDGSSGANVLT
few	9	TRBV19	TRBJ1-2	ATRTGYGYT
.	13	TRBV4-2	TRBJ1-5	ASSQDSDGYQPQH
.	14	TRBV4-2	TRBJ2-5	ASSQEFLAAQETQY
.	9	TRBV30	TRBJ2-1	AWGRAVEQF
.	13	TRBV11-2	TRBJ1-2	ASSLNLQVPYGYT
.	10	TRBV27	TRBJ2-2	ASSLYDGELF
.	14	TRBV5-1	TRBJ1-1	ASSLKGSSVNTEAF
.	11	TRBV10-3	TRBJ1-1	AISAGGNTEAF
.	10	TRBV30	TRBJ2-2	ALDRGTGELF
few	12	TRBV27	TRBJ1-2	ASRGQGTRYGYT
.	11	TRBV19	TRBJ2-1	ASSMVGVDEQF
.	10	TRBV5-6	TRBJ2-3	ASSLTADTQY
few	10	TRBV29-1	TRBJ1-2	SVEKTAPGYT
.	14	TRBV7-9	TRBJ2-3	ASSSRPWVSTDTQY
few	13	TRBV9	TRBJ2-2	ASSPSGARAGELF
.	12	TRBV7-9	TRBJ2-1	ASTGGASYNEQF
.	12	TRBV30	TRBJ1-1	AWSVADMNTEAF
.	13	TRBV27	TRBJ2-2	ASSYGALNTGELF
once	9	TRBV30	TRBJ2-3	AWTGTDTQY
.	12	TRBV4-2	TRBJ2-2	ASSPREGTGELF
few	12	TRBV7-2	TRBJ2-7	ASSLWDSSYEQY
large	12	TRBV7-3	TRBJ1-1	ASSDGQKNTEAF
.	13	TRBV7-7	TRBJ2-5	ASSLGQDLQETQY
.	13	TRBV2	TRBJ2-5	ASGQGGAIQETQY
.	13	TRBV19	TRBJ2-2	ASSHLGGDTGELF
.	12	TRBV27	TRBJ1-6	ASTPNRGSSPLH
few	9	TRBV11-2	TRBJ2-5	ASSLGETQY
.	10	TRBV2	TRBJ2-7	ASSEVFYEQY
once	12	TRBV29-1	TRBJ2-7	SVGGQASSYEQY
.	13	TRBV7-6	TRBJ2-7	ASSPGGVHSYEQY